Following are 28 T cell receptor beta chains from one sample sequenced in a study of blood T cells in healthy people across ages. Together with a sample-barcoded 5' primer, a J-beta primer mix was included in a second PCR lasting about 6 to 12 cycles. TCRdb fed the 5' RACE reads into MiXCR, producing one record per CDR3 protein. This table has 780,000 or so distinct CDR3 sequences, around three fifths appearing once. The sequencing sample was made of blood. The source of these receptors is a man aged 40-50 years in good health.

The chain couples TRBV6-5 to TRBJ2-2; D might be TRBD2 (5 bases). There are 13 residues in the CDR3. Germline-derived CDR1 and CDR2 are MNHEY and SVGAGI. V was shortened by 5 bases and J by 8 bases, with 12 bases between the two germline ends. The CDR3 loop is CASSPGSQGELFF. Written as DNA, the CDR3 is TGTGCCAGCAGTCCGGGGTCACAAGGGGAGCTGTTTTTT.

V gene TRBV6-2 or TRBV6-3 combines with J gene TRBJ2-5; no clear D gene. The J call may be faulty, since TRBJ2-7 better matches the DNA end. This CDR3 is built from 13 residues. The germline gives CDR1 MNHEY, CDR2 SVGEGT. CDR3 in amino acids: CASSYSESYEQYF. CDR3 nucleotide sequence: TGTGCCAGCAGTTACTCGGAGTCCTACGAGCAGTACTTC.

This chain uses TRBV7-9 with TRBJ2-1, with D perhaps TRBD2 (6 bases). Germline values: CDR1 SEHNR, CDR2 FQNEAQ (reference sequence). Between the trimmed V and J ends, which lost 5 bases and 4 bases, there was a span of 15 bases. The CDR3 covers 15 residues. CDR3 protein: CASSGGSGLYNEQFF. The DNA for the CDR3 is TGTGCCAGCAGCGGAGGCAGCGGGTTATACAATGAGCAGTTCTTC.

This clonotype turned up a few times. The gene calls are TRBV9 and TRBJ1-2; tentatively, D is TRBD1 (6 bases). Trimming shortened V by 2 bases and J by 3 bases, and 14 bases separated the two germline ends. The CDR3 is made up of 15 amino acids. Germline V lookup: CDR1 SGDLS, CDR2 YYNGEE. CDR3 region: CASSVGAEGDYGYTF. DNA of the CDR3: TGTGCCAGCAGCGTGGGGGCAGAGGGGGACTATGGCTACACCTTC.

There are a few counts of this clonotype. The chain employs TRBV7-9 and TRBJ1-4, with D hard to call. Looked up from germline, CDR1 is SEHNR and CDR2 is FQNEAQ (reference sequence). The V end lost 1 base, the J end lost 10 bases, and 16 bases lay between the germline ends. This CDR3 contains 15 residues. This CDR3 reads CASSLEPNLAGKLFF. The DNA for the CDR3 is TGTGCCAGCAGCTTAGAGCCCAACCTCGCGGGAAAACTGTTTTTT.

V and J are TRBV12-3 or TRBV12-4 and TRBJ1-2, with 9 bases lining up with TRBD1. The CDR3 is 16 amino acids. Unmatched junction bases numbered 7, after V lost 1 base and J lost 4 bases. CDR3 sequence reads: CASSLGGQGSLYGYTF. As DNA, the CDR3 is TGTGCCAGCAGTTTAGGGGGACAGGGAAGCCTCTATGGCTACACCTTC.

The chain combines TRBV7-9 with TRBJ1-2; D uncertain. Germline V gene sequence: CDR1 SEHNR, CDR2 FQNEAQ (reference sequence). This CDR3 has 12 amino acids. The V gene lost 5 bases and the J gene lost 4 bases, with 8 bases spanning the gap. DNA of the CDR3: TGTGCCAGCAGCGGATACATCTATGGCTACACCTTC. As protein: CASSGYIYGYTF.

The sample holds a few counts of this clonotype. CDR3 loop: CATWDRGRYEQYF. CDR3 nucleotides: TGTGCCACCTGGGACAGGGGGCGATACGAGCAGTACTTC. The rearrangement links TRBV24-1 to TRBJ2-7; 12 positions agree with TRBD1. The CDR3 is made up of 13 amino acids. CDR1 KGHDR and CDR2 SFDVKD come from the germline V gene. V lost 9 bases, J lost 4 bases, and 3 bases stayed unmatched.

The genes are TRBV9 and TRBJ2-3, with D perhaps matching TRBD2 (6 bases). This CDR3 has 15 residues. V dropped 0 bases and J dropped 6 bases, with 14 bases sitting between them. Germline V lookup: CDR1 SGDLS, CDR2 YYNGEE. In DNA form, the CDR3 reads TGTGCCAGCAGCGTAGTCGGAGGGCAAATGGATACGCAGTATTTT. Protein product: CASSVVGGQMDTQYF.

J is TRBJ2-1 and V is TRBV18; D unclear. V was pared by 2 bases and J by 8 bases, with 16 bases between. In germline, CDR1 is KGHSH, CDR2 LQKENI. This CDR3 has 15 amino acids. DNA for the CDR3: TGTGCCAGCTCACCAATTGTCCCTGTTGTAGATGAGCAGTTCTTC. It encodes CASSPIVPVVDEQFF.

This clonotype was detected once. CDR3 DNA: TGTGCCAGCAGTGGGGAAGGGGGAGGAGAGACCCAGTACTTC. Protein product: CASSGEGGGETQYF. V usage is TRBV28 and J usage is TRBJ2-5; D tentatively reads TRBD1 or TRBD2 (6 bases each). The V gene lost 5 bases and the J gene lost 4 bases, with 14 bases spanning the gap. The CDR3 sequence is 14 residues long. The germline CDR1 and CDR2 sequences are MDHEN and SYDVKM.

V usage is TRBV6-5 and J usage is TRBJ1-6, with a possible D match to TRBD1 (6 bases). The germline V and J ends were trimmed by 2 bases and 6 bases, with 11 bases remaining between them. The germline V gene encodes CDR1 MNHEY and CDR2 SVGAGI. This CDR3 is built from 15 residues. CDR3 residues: CASSYPRGLNSPLHF. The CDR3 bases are TGTGCCAGCAGTTACCCCCGGGGGCTTAATTCACCCCTCCACTTT.

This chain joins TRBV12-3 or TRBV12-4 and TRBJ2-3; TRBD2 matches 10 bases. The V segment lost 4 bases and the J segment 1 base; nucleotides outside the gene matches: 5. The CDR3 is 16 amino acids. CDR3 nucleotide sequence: TGTGCCAGCAGTTCAGGACTAGCGGCCCGCACAGATACGCAGTATTTT. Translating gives CASSSGLAARTDTQYF.

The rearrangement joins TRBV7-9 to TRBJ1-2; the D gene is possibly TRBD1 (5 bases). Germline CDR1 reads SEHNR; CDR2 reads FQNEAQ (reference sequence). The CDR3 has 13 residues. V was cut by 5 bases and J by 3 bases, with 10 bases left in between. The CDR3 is CASSPGVYYGYTF. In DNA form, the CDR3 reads TGTGCCAGCAGCCCGGGGGTTTACTATGGCTACACCTTC.

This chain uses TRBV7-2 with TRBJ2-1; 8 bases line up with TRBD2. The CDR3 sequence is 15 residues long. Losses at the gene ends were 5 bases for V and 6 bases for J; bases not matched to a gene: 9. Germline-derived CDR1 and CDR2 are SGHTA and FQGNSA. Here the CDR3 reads CASSLTSGSANEQFF. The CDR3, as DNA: TGTGCCAGCAGCCTAACTAGCGGAAGTGCCAATGAGCAGTTCTTC.

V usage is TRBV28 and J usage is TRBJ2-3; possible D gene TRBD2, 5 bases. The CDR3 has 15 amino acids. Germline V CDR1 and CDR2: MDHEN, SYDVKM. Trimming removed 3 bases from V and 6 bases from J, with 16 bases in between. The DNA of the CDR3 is TGTGCCAGCAGTTTTTGGCGGGCGGGCGATGATACGCAGTATTTT. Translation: CASSFWRAGDDTQYF.

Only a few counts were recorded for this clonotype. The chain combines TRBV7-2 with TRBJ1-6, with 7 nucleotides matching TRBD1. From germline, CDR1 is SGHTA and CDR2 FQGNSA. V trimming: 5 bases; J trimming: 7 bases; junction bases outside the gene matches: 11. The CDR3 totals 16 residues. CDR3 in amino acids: CASSPQTGTGNSPLHF. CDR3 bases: TGTGCCAGCAGCCCTCAGACAGGGACGGGGAATTCACCCCTCCACTTT.

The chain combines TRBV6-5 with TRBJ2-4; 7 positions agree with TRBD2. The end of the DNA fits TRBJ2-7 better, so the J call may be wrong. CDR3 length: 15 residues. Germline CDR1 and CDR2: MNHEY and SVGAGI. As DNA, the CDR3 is TGTGCCAGCAGTTACTCACTAGCGAGTACCTACGAGCAGTACTTC. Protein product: CASSYSLASTYEQYF.

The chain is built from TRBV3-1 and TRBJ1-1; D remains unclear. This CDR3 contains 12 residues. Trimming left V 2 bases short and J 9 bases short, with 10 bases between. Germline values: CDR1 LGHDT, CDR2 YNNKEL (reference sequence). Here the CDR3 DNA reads TGTGCCAGCAGCCAATTCCCATCACAAGCTTTCTTT. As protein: CASSQFPSQAFF. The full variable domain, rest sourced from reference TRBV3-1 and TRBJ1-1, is DTAVSQTPKYLVTQMGNDKSIKCEQNLGHDTMYWYKQDSKKFLKIMFSYNNKELIINETVPNRFSPKSPDKAHLNLHINSLELGDSAVYFCASSQFPSQAFFGQGTRLTVV.

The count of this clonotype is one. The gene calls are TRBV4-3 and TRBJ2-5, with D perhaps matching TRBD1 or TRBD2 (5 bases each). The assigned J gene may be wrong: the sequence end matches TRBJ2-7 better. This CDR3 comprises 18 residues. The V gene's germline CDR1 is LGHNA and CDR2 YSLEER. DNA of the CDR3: TGCGCCAGCAGCCAAGATCACATGATGGGGGTTGGCATCTACGAGCAGTACTTC. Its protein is CASSQDHMMGVGIYEQYF.

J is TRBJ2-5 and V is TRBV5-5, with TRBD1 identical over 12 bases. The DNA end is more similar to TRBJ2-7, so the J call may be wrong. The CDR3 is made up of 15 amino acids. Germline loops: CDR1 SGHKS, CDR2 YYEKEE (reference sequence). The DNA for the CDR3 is TGTGCCAGCAGGGAGGGACAGGGGGCTTACTACGAGCAGTACTTC. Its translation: CASREGQGAYYEQYF.

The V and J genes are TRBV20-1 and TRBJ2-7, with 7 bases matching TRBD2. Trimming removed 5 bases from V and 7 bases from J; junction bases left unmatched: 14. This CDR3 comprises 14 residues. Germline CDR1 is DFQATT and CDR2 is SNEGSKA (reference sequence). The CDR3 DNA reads TGCAGTGCTCGCTACGGGAGCAGGGAGGGGGAGCAGTACTTC. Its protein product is CSARYGSREGEQYF.

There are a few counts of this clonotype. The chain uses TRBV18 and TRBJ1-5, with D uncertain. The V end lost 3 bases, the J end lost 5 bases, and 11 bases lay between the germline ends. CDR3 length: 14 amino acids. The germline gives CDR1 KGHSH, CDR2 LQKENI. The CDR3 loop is CASSPGSSYQPQHF. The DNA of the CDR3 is TGTGCCAGCTCACCGGGGTCCAGTTATCAGCCCCAGCATTTT.

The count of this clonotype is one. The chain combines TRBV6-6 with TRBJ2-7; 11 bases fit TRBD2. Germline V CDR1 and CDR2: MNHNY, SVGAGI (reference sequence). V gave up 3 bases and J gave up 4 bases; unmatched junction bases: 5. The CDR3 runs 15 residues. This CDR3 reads CASSYSTSGEYEQYF. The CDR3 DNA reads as TGTGCCAGCAGTTATTCGACTAGCGGGGAGTACGAGCAGTACTTC.

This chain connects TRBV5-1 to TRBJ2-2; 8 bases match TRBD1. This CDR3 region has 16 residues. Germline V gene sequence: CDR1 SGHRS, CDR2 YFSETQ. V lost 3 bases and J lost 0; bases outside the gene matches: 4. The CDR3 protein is CASSSTGDTNTGELFF. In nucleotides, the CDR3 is TGCGCCAGCAGCTCGACAGGGGATACGAACACCGGGGAGCTGTTTTTT.

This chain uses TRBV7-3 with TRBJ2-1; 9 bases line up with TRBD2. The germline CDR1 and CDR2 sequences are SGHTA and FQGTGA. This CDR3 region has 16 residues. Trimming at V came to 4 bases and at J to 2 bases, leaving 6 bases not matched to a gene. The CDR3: CASSSFSGSTYNEQFF. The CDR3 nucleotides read TGTGCCAGCAGCTCGTTTAGCGGGAGCACCTACAATGAGCAGTTCTTC.

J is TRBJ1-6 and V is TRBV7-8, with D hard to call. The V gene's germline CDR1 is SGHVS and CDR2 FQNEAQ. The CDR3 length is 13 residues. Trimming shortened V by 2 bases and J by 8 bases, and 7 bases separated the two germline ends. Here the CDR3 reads CASSLRRDSPLHF. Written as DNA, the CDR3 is TGTGCCAGCAGCTTACGTAGGGATTCACCCCTCCACTTT. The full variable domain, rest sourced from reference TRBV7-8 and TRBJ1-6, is GAGVSQSPRYKVAKRGQDVALRCDPISGHVSLFWYQQALGQGPEFLTYFQNEAQLDKSGLPSDRFFAERPEGSVSTLKIQRTQQEDSAVYLCASSLRRDSPLHFGNGTRLTVT.

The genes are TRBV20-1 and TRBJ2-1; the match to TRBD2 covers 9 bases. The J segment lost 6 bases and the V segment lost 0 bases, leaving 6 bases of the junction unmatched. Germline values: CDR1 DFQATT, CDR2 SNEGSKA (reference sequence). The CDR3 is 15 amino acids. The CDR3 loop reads CSARDRGTSRNEQFF. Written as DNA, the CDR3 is TGCAGTGCTAGAGATAGGGGGACTAGCCGCAATGAGCAGTTCTTC.